The rows below give T cell receptor beta chains drawn from one sample of a study of cytomegalovirus exposure and HLA in healthy donors. Clones were read by immunoSEQ multiplex PCR, and TCRdb kept only the in-frame ones, dropping some. The sample includes hundreds of thousands of clones, 75% to 85% of them seen just once. What was sequenced was PBMCs. Source of these receptors: a girl between 10 and 17 years old in good health and CMV-seronegative. CDR3s include the opening cysteine and the closing phenylalanine or tryptophan.

v_call	j_call	cdr3_aa
TRBV15	TRBJ2-7	CATSRGSGGTAYF
TRBV11-3	TRBJ1-2	CASSLPGGRDEANYGYTF
TRBV28	TRBJ1-5	CASSLPTGGNQPQHF
TRBV5-1	TRBJ2-3	CASSTLAGAPQSDTQYF
TRBV19	TRBJ1-2	CASSSRTGQVRYGYTF
TRBV28	TRBJ1-6	CASTPGPSNSPLHF
TRBV30	TRBJ2-7	CAWRPDIRSYEQYF
TRBV11-2	NA	CASSLDLRGDGYEQYF
TRBV30	TRBJ2-1	CAWSFTGGSNEQFF
TRBV6-5	TRBJ1-6	CASSYSGGDSPLHF
TRBV5-1	TRBJ1-2	CASSLGDREAGYTF
TRBV15	TRBJ2-5	CATSRDPGKGETQYF
TRBV28	TRBJ2-7	CASSLGLASFYEQYF
TRBV28	TRBJ1-4	CASSRGQVQTNEKLFF
TRBV19	TRBJ1-2	CASSISDHGYTF
TRBV27	TRBJ2-5	CASSFPLRLAGGPGPGEQETQYF
TRBV2	TRBJ2-5	CASRVRRAITEGTQYF
TRBV28	TRBJ2-7	CASSSLTSGSSYEQYF
TRBV7-2	TRBJ2-7	CASSFGGSYEQYF
TRBV11-3	TRBJ2-1	CASSPGGATNNEQFF
TRBV9	TRBJ1-6	CASRDTVPNSPLHF
TRBV7-3	TRBJ1-2	CASSPDSGKRGYTF
TRBV2	TRBJ1-6	CASSPRGGGSSPLHF
TRBV19	TRBJ2-1	CASSYPRGHEQFF
TRBV6-1	TRBJ2-7	CASSEEAAGQGLYEQYF
TRBV5-4	TRBJ1-2	CASTREGRGHGYTF
TRBV27	TRBJ1-2	CASSKTPQTGRVGGYTF
TRBV7-3	TRBJ2-1	CASSQLAGGHNEQFF
TRBV28	TRBJ2-5	CASSFRETQYF
TRBV19	TRBJ2-1	CASSGWLAVAQVF
TRBV6-5	TRBJ1-1	CASSGGGTVNTEAFF
TRBV19	TRBJ1-5	CASSGKAGMMSGNQPQHF
TRBV5-6	TRBJ1-3	CASSRDRGPGNTIYF
TRBV28	TRBJ2-7	CASSTLETHEQYF
TRBV7-9	TRBJ1-2	CASSPGGLRGYTF
TRBV28	TRBJ2-1	CASRKAPYNEQFF
TRBV27	TRBJ2-3	CASSRDFTYTDTQYF
TRBV10-3	TRBJ1-5	CAISESVIAGGGSQPQHF
TRBV11-2	TRBJ2-5	CASQSGGAETQYF
TRBV5-4	TRBJ1-2	CASSSRTGFGYTF
TRBV2	TRBJ2-2	CASSTSVRAGELFF